The 13 T cell receptor beta chains given below trace back to one sample, sequenced in a study of breast tumors, draining lymph nodes, adjacent tissues. Axillary draining lymph nodes of breast cancer patients supplied the node samples. MiXCR was run by TCRdb on the multiplex PCR reads, yielding one entry per CDR3 protein. Of 150,000 to 200,000 distinct CDR3 sequences listed, around a third are singletons. Specimen: axillary lymph node tissue. The receptors shown here come from a female donor with breast cancer. Some clones in this sample may be carry-over from other donors' samples.

This clonotype was recorded at least ten times. The CDR3 sequence: CSATPDRGLFYEQYF. DNA of the CDR3: TGCAGTGCTACCCCGGACAGGGGGTTGTTCTACGAGCAGTACTTC. The V call is TRBV20-1, the J call TRBJ2-7; 10 nucleotides line up with TRBD1. With V trimmed by 4 bases and J by 3 bases, 9 bases remained unmatched. Germline V lookup: CDR1 DFQATT, CDR2 SNEGSKA (reference sequence). This CDR3 region has 15 residues.

This clonotype was counted only a few times. This chain joins TRBV12-5 and TRBJ2-3, with TRBD1 identical over 12 bases. The CDR3 covers 17 residues. The V gene end was trimmed by 3 bases and the J gene end by 3 bases; junction bases not matched to a gene: 7. The germline CDR1 and CDR2 sequences are LGHNT and FRNRAP. CDR3 DNA sequence: TGTGCTAGTGGTTTCGTCGGGACAGGGGGCTTAACAGATACGCAGTATTTT. Its protein is CASGFVGTGGLTDTQYF.

This clonotype was found many times. The CDR3 reads CASSLGNSGSGTDTQYF. The CDR3 DNA is TGTGCCAGCAGCTTAGGGAATAGCGGGAGCGGGACAGATACGCAGTATTTT. The genes are TRBV7-8 and TRBJ2-3; TRBD2 matches 9 bases. This CDR3 is 17 amino acids long. J was trimmed by 3 bases and V by 1 base; bases with no gene match: 8. CDR1 and CDR2 (germline): SGHVS, FQNEAQ.

This clonotype was counted at least ten times. The gene calls are TRBV7-6 and TRBJ1-4; 7 bases fit TRBD1. V trimming: 5 bases; J trimming: 7 bases; junction bases outside the gene matches: 13. Germline V gene sequence: CDR1 SGHVS, CDR2 FNYEAQ. The CDR3 is 16 residues long. CDR3 DNA sequence: TGTGCCAGCAGCATAGTGGGGTCCAGGGGGAGTGAAAAACTGTTTTTT. Translated, it gives CASSIVGSRGSEKLFF.

About this clonotype: This may be a read error, as it is one base from a much larger clone. Without the conserved terminal phenylalanine or tryptophan, this CDR3 likely stems from a read error. The gene calls are TRBV7-9 and TRBJ1-2; D is unresolved. Trimming cost V 1 base and J 8 bases, with 17 bases left between them. The CDR3 contains 15 residues. The germline V gene has CDR1 SEHNR and CDR2 FQNEAQ (reference sequence). The CDR3 spells CASSLGDHSPLGYTL. The CDR3 DNA sequence: TGTGCCAGCAGCTTAGGAGACCACTCTCCTCTGGGCTACACCCTC.

This clonotype was seen ten or more times. This chain uses TRBV7-6 with TRBJ2-7; 10 nucleotides match TRBD1. CDR3 length: 15 amino acids. Germline trimming cut 5 bases from V and 3 bases from J; bases unmatched to any gene: 7. Germline CDR1 is SGHVS and CDR2 is FNYEAQ. CDR3 amino acids: CASSRQGAANYEQYF. Written as DNA, the CDR3 is TGTGCCAGCAGCAGACAGGGGGCTGCTAACTACGAGCAGTACTTC.

There are a few counts of this clonotype. This may be a read error: a much more frequent sequence differs by one nucleotide. V is TRBV20-1 and J is TRBJ2-7; possibly TRBD1 for D (5 bases). CDR1 and CDR2 from the germline V gene are DFQATT and SNEGSKA (reference sequence). The CDR3 has 15 residues. The CDR3 reads CSPSHPNGHTYEQYF. Written as DNA, the CDR3 is TGCAGCCCCTCCCACCCCAATGGACATACCTACGAGCAGTACTTC.

Remarks on this clonotype: Germline and junction disagree at one end, which may indicate a read error. The V gene is TRBV7-8, the J gene TRBJ2-7, with a tentative D call TRBD1 (5 bases). Germline CDR1 SGHVS, CDR2 FQNEAQ. The CDR3 covers 18 residues. This CDR3 reads CAGSFLTFAAGPAYEQYF. CDR3 DNA sequence: TGTGCCGGCAGCTTCCTAACTTTCGCGGCAGGGCCGGCCTACGAGCAGTACTTC.

The chain uses TRBV10-2 and TRBJ1-1; a weak D match, TRBD1 (5 bases). The CDR3 loop spans 18 amino acids. Per germline, CDR1 WSHSY and CDR2 SAAADI. Trimming took 4 bases from V and 1 from J, leaving 22 bases between them. In nucleotides, the CDR3 is TGCGCCAGCAGTGTTTTTATTGGTGGGGGTAAGAAGAACACTGAAGCTTTCTTT. Its protein product is CASSVFIGGGKKNTEAFF.

This clonotype was picked up a small number of times. Given a much more abundant clone one base away, this may be a read error. The chain joins TRBV2 to TRBJ2-7, with D possibly TRBD1 on 6 matching bases. The CDR3 sequence is 13 residues long. CDR1 is SNHLY and CDR2 is FYNNEI in the germline V gene. The CDR3 nucleotides are TGTGCCAGCAGTGAAGGACAGGCCTACAAGCAGTACTTC. Residues: CASSEGQAYKQYF.

This clonotype was counted at least ten times. The chain is built from TRBV27 and TRBJ2-1; TRBD2 aligns across 7 bases. Per the germline V gene, CDR1 is MNHEY and CDR2 is SMNVEV (reference sequence). The ends lost 5 bases at V and 4 bases at J; junction bases unmatched: 5. CDR3 length: 14 amino acids. CDR3 loop: CASSPLGGYNEQFF. CDR3 coding DNA: TGTGCCAGCAGTCCACTGGGGGGGTACAATGAGCAGTTCTTC.

This clonotype was observed a handful of times. A much larger clone sits a single nucleotide away, making a read error possible. V and J are TRBV29-1 and TRBJ1-2, with unresolved D. CDR3 length: 14 residues. Trimming took off 4 bases at V and 4 bases at J, with 16 bases between the two ends. CDR1 is SQVTM, CDR2 ANQGSEA, per germline. CDR3 region: CSVGAYEGLYGYTF. CDR3 sequence (DNA): TGCAGCGTTGGGGCTTATGAGGGTCTCTATGGCTACACCTTC.

V usage is TRBV18 and J usage is TRBJ1-1; 7 bases fit TRBD1. After removal of 3 bases from V and 3 bases from J, the junction contained 10 bases not matched to a gene. Germline V gene lookup returns CDR1 KGHSH and CDR2 LQKENI. The CDR3 totals 16 residues. The CDR3 sequence is CASSPWTGMVYTEAFF. The CDR3 nucleotides read TGTGCCAGCTCACCCTGGACAGGAATGGTTTACACTGAAGCTTTCTTT.